The 18 T cell receptor beta chains given below trace back to one sample, sequenced in a study of blood T cell repertoires in COVID-19. The method was immunoSEQ multiplex PCR; TCRdb's version includes in-frame clones alone and lacks a portion of them. In the table there are 62,000 or so clones, 70% to 90% of which are singletons. Sequenced: peripheral blood. The receptors come from a woman in her sixties with acute or convalescent COVID-19.

V and J are TRBV6-2 or TRBV6-3 and TRBJ1-5; no clear D. The CDR3 sequence is 15 residues long. The V gene lost 5 bases and the J gene lost 1 base, with 12 bases spanning the gap. CDR1 is MNHEY and CDR2 is SVGEGT in the germline V gene. Written as DNA, the CDR3 is TGTGCCAGCAGTCCGTGGAGGGAAAGCAATCAGCCCCAGCATTTT. Translation gives CASSPWRESNQPQHF.

J is TRBJ2-7 and V is TRBV9; 7 nucleotides match TRBD1. Germline CDR1 reads SGDLS; CDR2 reads YYNGEE. V lost 0 bases to trimming and J lost 2 bases; unmatched junction nucleotides: 2. CDR3 length equals 14 residues. The CDR3 loop reads CASSVGDRAYEQYF. DNA of the CDR3: TGTGCCAGCAGCGTAGGGGACAGAGCCTACGAGCAGTACTTC.

J is TRBJ1-1 and V is TRBV11-1, with D perhaps TRBD1 (6 bases). The CDR3 contains 15 residues. V was cut by 1 base and J by 4 bases, with 13 bases left in between. Germline loops: CDR1 SGHAT, CDR2 FQDESV (reference sequence). CDR3 coding DNA: TGTGCCAGCAGCTTAGTCCAGGGGACGAGCACTGAAGCTTTCTTT. Protein sequence: CASSLVQGTSTEAFF.

The chain links TRBV19 to TRBJ1-6; a weak D match, TRBD1 (5 bases). CDR1 and CDR2 from the germline V gene are LNHDA and SQIVND (reference sequence). Trimming stripped 10 bases from V and 0 bases from J, with 16 bases between. The CDR3 covers 16 residues. The CDR3 DNA follows: TGTGCCACGTCTGGGGCCCTCAGCTCCTATAATTCACCCCTCCACTTT. Translated: CATSGALSSYNSPLHF.

The chain joins TRBV24-1 to TRBJ1-2, with D unresolved. Germline CDR1 and CDR2: KGHDR and SFDVKD. Trimming left V 3 bases short and J 2 bases short, with 12 bases between. CDR3 length: 15 amino acids. In DNA, the CDR3 is TGTGCCACCAGTGATCCCTGGCAGGTAAACTATGGCTACACCTTC. As protein: CATSDPWQVNYGYTF.

The chain is built from TRBV7-6 and TRBJ1-6, with 9 nucleotides matching TRBD1. CDR1 and CDR2 (germline): SGHVS, FNYEAQ. This CDR3 contains 15 residues. V dropped 5 bases and J dropped 5; count of bases not matched to a gene: 4. CDR3 DNA sequence: TGTGCCAGCAGCCCACGGACAGGGGATAATTCACCCCTCCACTTT. This gives the protein CASSPRTGDNSPLHF.

This clone showed up just once. The genes are TRBV14 and TRBJ2-1, with TRBD2 matching over 7 bases. This CDR3 comprises 15 residues. With 2 bases clipped from V and 4 bases from J, the junction kept 5 bases outside the gene matches. Germline V gives CDR1 SGHDN, CDR2 FVKESK. The CDR3 bases are TGTGCCAGCAGCCAAACCGGGGGGAGGTACAATGAGCAGTTCTTC. Protein sequence: CASSQTGGRYNEQFF.

The rearrangement joins TRBV13 to TRBJ1-1; a weak D match, TRBD1 (5 bases). Germline loops: CDR1 PRHDT, CDR2 FYEKMQ (reference sequence). The CDR3 loop spans 13 amino acids. Trimming cost V 4 bases and J 0 bases, with 6 bases left between them. DNA of the CDR3: TGTGCCAGCAGCTCGGACATGAACACTGAAGCTTTCTTT. This encodes CASSSDMNTEAFF.

DNA of the CDR3: TGCGCCAGCCTCAAGGAGCTTAACACCGGGGAGCTGTTTTTT. Translating gives CASLKELNTGELFF. This rearrangement joins TRBV5-1 to TRBJ2-2; unclear D gene. Germline CDR1 SGHRS, CDR2 YFSETQ. The CDR3 length is 14 residues. V was shortened by 7 bases and J by 2 bases, with 12 bases between the two germline ends.

This clone was detected once. The chain couples TRBV7-9 to TRBJ1-2, with D possibly TRBD1 on 5 matching bases. The CDR3 spans 17 residues. V dropped 2 bases and J dropped 2 bases, with 18 bases sitting between them. The germline V gene encodes CDR1 SEHNR and CDR2 FQNEAQ (reference sequence). The CDR3 reads CASSLIGGQGTNYGYTF. The DNA for the CDR3 is TGTGCCAGCAGCTTAATCGGGGGTCAGGGAACCAACTATGGCTACACCTTC.

This chain joins TRBV3-1 (or the pseudogene TRBV3-2) and TRBJ2-3, with 7 bases identical to TRBD2. Germline V gene lookup returns CDR1 LGHDT and CDR2 YNNKEL (reference sequence). The J segment lost 4 bases and the V segment lost 6 bases, leaving 10 bases of the junction unmatched. This CDR3 is built from 15 residues. This CDR3 is CASSQRGPVADTQYF. The CDR3 DNA follows: TGTGCCAGCAGTCAGCGGGGTCCGGTCGCAGATACGCAGTATTTT.

The V gene is TRBV7-3, the J gene TRBJ1-1, with 10 bases aligning to TRBD1. The V segment lost 5 bases and the J segment 4 bases; nucleotides outside the gene matches: 7. Germline CDR1 reads SGHTA; CDR2 reads FQGTGA. The CDR3 has 15 amino acids. CDR3 nucleotide sequence: TGTGCCAGCAGCCAATACGGGACAGGGGTCACTGAAGCTTTCTTT. This codes for CASSQYGTGVTEAFF. Supplemented by reference TRBV7-3 and TRBJ1-1, the full variable domain reads GAGVSQTPSNKVTEKGKYVELRCDPISGHTALYWYRQSLGQGPEFLIYFQGTGAADDSGLPNDRFFAVRPEGSVSTLKIQRTERGDSAVYLCASSQYGTGVTEAFFGQGTRLTVV.

The gene calls are TRBV29-1 and TRBJ2-3; 10 bases align to TRBD2. V shed 4 bases and J 0 bases; nucleotides not matched to a gene: 10. CDR1 is SQVTM, CDR2 ANQGSEA, per germline. The CDR3 totals 17 residues. The CDR3 DNA is TGCAGCGTTGGCGGGGCTAGCGGGAGATTGAGCACAGATACGCAGTATTTT. Amino acid sequence: CSVGGASGRLSTDTQYF.

The chain has TRBV5-1 and TRBJ2-6, with D unclear. Per germline, CDR1 SGHRS and CDR2 YFSETQ. There are 13 residues in the CDR3. Trimming took 1 base from V and 6 from J, leaving 5 bases between them. CDR3 bases: TGCGCCAGCAGCTTGAATCTGGCCAACGTCCTGACTTTC. Its translation is CASSLNLANVLTF.

The chain employs TRBV9 and TRBJ2-7, with TRBD2 matching 10 bases. Trimming removed 1 base from V and 0 bases from J; junction bases left unmatched: 7. CDR1 and CDR2 from the germline V gene are SGDLS and YYNGEE. The CDR3 extends over 17 amino acids. The CDR3 bases are TGTGCCAGCAGCGTAAACTCCCTAGCGGGGGCCTCCTACGAGCAGTACTTC. This codes for CASSVNSLAGASYEQYF.

The chain employs TRBV6-5 and TRBJ1-2; 8 bases match TRBD1. The germline gives CDR1 MNHEY, CDR2 SVGAGI. V trimming: 5 bases; J trimming: 5 bases; junction bases outside the gene matches: 7. The CDR3 totals 14 residues. For the CDR3, the DNA is TGTGCCAGCAGTATGACAGGGGTAGGGTATGGCTACACCTTC. Residues: CASSMTGVGYGYTF.

The rearrangement uses TRBV7-9 and TRBJ1-1; a weak D match, TRBD1 (5 bases). This CDR3 is built from 14 residues. Trimming took off 7 bases at V and 4 bases at J, with 16 bases between the two ends. CDR1 and CDR2 from the germline V gene are SEHNR and FQNEAQ (reference sequence). The CDR3 here is CASIPWGVRTEAFF. CDR3 nucleotide sequence: TGTGCCAGCATCCCTTGGGGGGTCCGCACTGAAGCTTTCTTT.

This clone was seen once. The J gene is TRBJ1-5, the V gene TRBV30; TRBD1 aligns across 7 bases. CDR1 is GTSNPN and CDR2 is SVGIG in the germline V gene (reference sequence). CDR3 length: 16 residues. V was clipped by 0 bases and J by 0 bases; unmatched bases: 5. CDR3 residues: CAWSVTGRTSNQPQHF. CDR3 sequence (DNA): TGTGCCTGGAGTGTGACAGGGAGAACTAGCAATCAGCCCCAGCATTTT.